Listed below are T cell receptor beta chains from one sample, sequenced in a study of spatial heterogeneity in lung cancer. In TCRdb, the 5' RACE reads were re-called with MiXCR into one record per CDR3 protein. The table lists about 3,500 distinct CDR3 sequences, nearly 5% of them singletons. Sequences were derived from lung tumor tissue, sampled at surgery. The receptor source for this set is a female donor with early-stage non-small cell lung cancer. Both conserved end residues are part of each CDR3. A D gene is named only where the DNA matches it firmly. Clone size, where shown, is once, few, many, or a class for clones that have expanded.

v_gene	d_gene	j_gene	abundance	CDR3aa	CDR3nt
TRBV20-1	TRBD2	TRBJ2-5	large	CSARGTSGPEGETQYF	TGCAGTGCTAGGGGGACTAGCGGGCCCGAGGGGGAGACCCAGTACTTC
TRBV7-7	-	TRBJ2-5	medium-sized	CASSGRTVQETQYF	TGTGCCAGCAGCGGACGGACAGTCCAAGAGACCCAGTACTTC
TRBV20-1	-	TRBJ2-3	medium-sized	CSAVVGGAASTDTQYF	TGCAGTGCGGTGGTCGGAGGGGCCGCTAGCACAGATACGCAGTATTTT
TRBV28	TRBD1	TRBJ1-5	large	CAISRGFGNQPQHF	TGTGCCATTTCCAGGGGGTTTGGCAATCAGCCCCAGCATTTT
TRBV4-3	TRBD1	TRBJ2-3	many	CASSQLYARQGSTDTQYF	TGCGCCAGCAGCCAACTCTACGCCAGACAGGGAAGCACAGATACGCAGTATTTT
TRBV9	TRBD1	TRBJ2-3	medium-sized	CASSARGPDTQYF	TGTGCCAGCAGCGCCAGGGGGCCAGATACGCAGTATTTT
TRBV5-1	-	TRBJ2-2	many	CASSLLTGRLTGELFF	TGCGCCAGCAGCTTGTTGACAGGACGACTCACCGGGGAGCTGTTTTTT
TRBV6-5	TRBD2	TRBJ2-7	medium-sized	CASSRGLAFEQYF	TGTGCCAGCAGCCGCGGACTAGCGTTCGAGCAGTACTTC
TRBV28	TRBD2	TRBJ2-1	many	CASSQRSFWTSGGAFNYNEQFF	TGTGCCAGCAGTCAGAGATCCTTTTGGACTAGCGGGGGGGCATTTAACTACAATGAGCAGTTCTTC
TRBV27	-	TRBJ2-1	many	CASSHTGTSSSYNEQFF	TGTGCCAGCAGTCATACCGGGACTTCGAGCTCCTACAATGAGCAGTTCTTC
TRBV2	TRBD1	TRBJ1-1	medium-sized	CARQRGQGFTEAFF	TGTGCCAGGCAGCGGGGACAGGGGTTCACTGAAGCTTTCTTT
TRBV6-5	-	TRBJ2-7	-	CASSSSRGSSYEQYF	TGTGCCAGCAGCTCATCTAGGGGTTCCTCCTACGAGCAGTACTTC
TRBV5-1	-	TRBJ2-2	many	CASSLSSSVITGELFF	TGCGCCAGCAGCTTGTCCTCCTCGGTAATAACCGGGGAGCTGTTTTTT
TRBV4-3	TRBD2	TRBJ2-1	medium-sized	CASSPAGLAGEIYNEQFF	TGCGCCAGCAGCCCCGCGGGGCTAGCGGGGGAGATCTACAATGAGCAGTTCTTC
TRBV7-9	-	TRBJ2-3	few	CASSLWGSETDTQYF	TGTGCCAGCAGCTTATGGGGGTCCGAGACAGATACGCAGTATTTT
TRBV3-1	-	TRBJ2-5	-	CASTWGKLGETQYF	TGTGCCAGCACCTGGGGGAAATTGGGGGAGACCCAGTACTTC
TRBV7-8	-	TRBJ1-6	medium-sized	CASSLGWGGGGNSPLHF	TGTGCCAGCAGCTTAGGTTGGGGAGGGGGTGGGAATTCACCCCTCCACTTT
TRBV12-3/TRBV12-4	-	TRBJ1-5	medium-sized	CASSFGGDQPQHF	TGTGCCAGCAGCTTCGGGGGAGATCAGCCCCAGCATTTT
TRBV7-9	-	TRBJ2-3	many	CASGGDTQYF	TGTGCCAGCGGCGGGGATACGCAGTATTTT
TRBV20-1	-	TRBJ2-2	medium-sized	CSARAGRFTGELFF	TGCAGTGCTAGAGCGGGTAGATTCACCGGGGAGCTGTTTTTT
TRBV28	-	TRBJ1-5	few	CASDEANQPQHF	TGTGCCAGCGATGAAGCAAATCAGCCCCAGCATTTT
TRBV6-5	TRBD1	TRBJ1-5	medium-sized	CASSPGQGGFYSNQPQHF	TGTGCCAGCAGTCCGGGACAGGGCGGATTCTATAGCAATCAGCCCCAGCATTTT
TRBV10-3	TRBD1	TRBJ1-3	medium-sized	CAISSGDRVAGNTIYF	TGTGCCATCAGCTCCGGGGACAGGGTGGCTGGAAACACCATATATTTT
TRBV27	TRBD2	TRBJ2-5	few	CASSKRLAGIQETQYF	TGTGCCAGCAGTAAAAGACTAGCGGGGATTCAAGAGACCCAGTACTTC
TRBV6-6	-	TRBJ1-1	medium-sized	CATISAGAGIAEAFF	TGTGCCACCATCTCGGCCGGGGCTGGGATCGCTGAAGCTTTCTTT
TRBV4-1	TRBD1	TRBJ1-2	medium-sized	CASSQIRDRTYGYTF	TGCGCCAGCAGCCAAATACGGGACAGGACGTATGGCTACACCTTC
TRBV4-2	TRBD2	TRBJ2-3	many	CASSRLASTDTQYF	TGTGCCAGCAGCCGACTAGCGTCTACAGATACGCAGTATTTT
TRBV7-8	TRBD1	TRBJ2-1	medium-sized	CASSGQGATSYNEQFF	TGTGCCAGCAGCGGACAGGGGGCTACCTCCTACAATGAGCAGTTCTTC
TRBV18	TRBD1	TRBJ1-5	medium-sized	CATSRDRGQPQHF	TGTGCCACCTCACGGGACAGGGGGCAGCCCCAGCATTTT
TRBV4-1	-	TRBJ2-2	-	CASSQENTGELFF	TGCGCCAGCAGCCAAGAGAACACCGGGGAGCTGTTTTTT
TRBV24-1	TRBD1	TRBJ2-3	medium-sized	CATSDGTTGLGDTQYF	TGTGCCACCAGTGACGGAACGACAGGGTTGGGAGATACGCAGTATTTT
TRBV20-1	TRBD1	TRBJ1-5	medium-sized	CSARGTGDQPQHF	TGCAGTGCTAGGGGGACAGGGGATCAGCCCCAGCATTTT
TRBV6-1	TRBD2	TRBJ2-1	medium-sized	CASSEGVSGGLTYNEQFF	TGTGCCAGCAGTGAAGGGGTTAGCGGGGGGTTGACCTACAATGAGCAGTTCTTC
TRBV7-8	-	TRBJ2-6	many	CASSPYRVLSGSLSGANVLTF	TGTGCCAGCAGCCCCTACAGGGTACTCTCGGGCTCGCTCTCTGGGGCCAACGTCCTGACTTTC
TRBV5-1	TRBD2	TRBJ2-1	-	CASSVAGGREQFF	TGCGCCAGCAGCGTAGCGGGGGGGCGCGAGCAGTTCTTC
TRBV29-1	-	TRBJ1-1	medium-sized	CSAYRDTEAFF	TGCAGCGCCTACAGGGACACTGAAGCTTTCTTT
TRBV7-9	-	TRBJ1-1	many	CASSPLPEAFF	TGTGCCAGCAGCCCTCTCCCTGAAGCTTTCTTT
TRBV30	-	TRBJ2-7	few	CAWSGGDPYEQYF	TGTGCCTGGAGTGGGGGTGACCCCTACGAGCAGTACTTC
TRBV7-3	TRBD1	TRBJ2-2	few	CASSLATGGAGGAGELFF	TGTGCCAGCAGCTTAGCTACTGGCGGTGCAGGGGGTGCCGGGGAGCTGTTTTTT
TRBV24-1	TRBD1	TRBJ2-2	many	CATSRTGSAGELFF	TGTGCCACCAGCCGGACAGGGAGTGCCGGGGAGCTGTTTTTT
TRBV5-6	TRBD1	TRBJ1-1	many	CASGTGTGRFDTEAFF	TGTGCCAGCGGCACCGGGACAGGCCGGTTTGACACTGAAGCTTTCTTT
TRBV2	-	TRBJ1-5	medium-sized	CASSWTRPVNSNQPQHF	TGTGCCAGCAGTTGGACGCGACCCGTCAATAGCAATCAGCCCCAGCATTTT
TRBV5-1	-	TRBJ1-4	medium-sized	CASSATGNPATNEKLFF	TGCGCCAGCAGCGCCACAGGGAACCCTGCAACTAATGAAAAACTGTTTTTT
TRBV13	-	TRBJ2-5	medium-sized	CASSLEGSQETQYF	TGTGCCAGCAGCTTAGAAGGAAGCCAAGAGACCCAGTACTTC
TRBV5-5	-	TRBJ2-7	medium-sized	CASSLTPSGLFYEQYF	TGTGCCAGCAGCTTGACTCCCAGCGGTCTATTCTACGAGCAGTACTTC
TRBV7-2	TRBD1	TRBJ2-7	medium-sized	CASSTQQGAYEQYF	TGTGCCAGCAGCACACAACAGGGGGCCTACGAGCAGTACTTC
TRBV30	-	TRBJ1-1	medium-sized	CAWRDLPENTEAFF	TGTGCCTGGAGGGACCTCCCCGAGAACACTGAAGCTTTCTTT
TRBV7-9	-	TRBJ1-1	medium-sized	CASSYRARTTEAFF	TGTGCCAGCAGCTACCGGGCCCGAACCACTGAAGCTTTCTTT
TRBV6-2/TRBV6-3	-	TRBJ2-3	medium-sized	CASRKGTDTQYF	TGTGCCAGCAGAAAAGGCACAGATACGCAGTATTTT